This T cell receptor (beta chain) was documented in a study of T cell changes during pregnancy in multiple sclerosis. The CDR3 extends over 15 amino acids. Looked up from germline, CDR1 is MNHEY and CDR2 is SMNVEV (reference sequence). The V gene end was trimmed by 4 bases and the J gene end by 4 bases; junction bases not matched to a gene: 5. Profiling relied on immunoSEQ multiplex PCR, and the TCRdb table lists in-frame clones only, not all of them. The table records roughly 33,000 clones, around 90% of them present only once. The sample here was CD4+ T cells from peripheral blood mononuclear cells, taken in the third trimester of pregnancy. The rearrangement joins TRBV27 to TRBJ2-2; TRBD1 aligns across 8 bases. This TCR derives from a female donor in good health, enrolled as a control in a pregnancy study. Here the CDR3 DNA reads TGTGCCAGCAGTTCCGGACAGGGAGTCACCGGGGAGCTGTTTTTT. It yields the protein CASSSGQGVTGELFF.